This T cell receptor (beta chain) was identified during a study of T-cell reconstitution after alpha-beta-depleted transplantation in children. Study conclusions and caveats: Several hundred rapidly expanded clones from non-depleted graft cells reportedly supplied alpha-beta T cells about two months post-transplant. The authors attributed T-cell counts and diversity one year after transplant mostly to newly produced T cells.

Germline CDR1 and CDR2: SGHTA and FQGNSA. CDR3 length equals 16 residues. V lost 0 bases and J lost 4, with 12 bases in between. This clonotype was picked up many times. Its antigen is not identified. The TCRbeta library incorporated unique molecular identifiers. TCRdb re-called the PCR reads through MiXCR, storing one row per CDR3 protein. The data show over 200,000 distinct CDR3 sequences, roughly 11% seen once. This specimen consisted of PBMCs, obtained before TCRalphabeta/CD19-depleted stem cell transplant. This chain joins TRBV7-2 and TRBJ2-2, with D tentatively TRBD1 or TRBD2 (5 bases each). The TCR sequence derives from a child under three years old with acute myeloid leukemia, due to receive a stem cell transplant. For the CDR3, the DNA is TGTGCCAGCAGCTTAGCGGGAGACAGACTCACCGGGGAGCTGTTTTTT. This translates into CASSLAGDRLTGELFF.